This passage covers 16 T cell receptor beta chains from one sample sequenced in a study of blood T cell repertoires in COVID-19. The table came from immunoSEQ multiplex PCR; TCRdb's copy has only in-frame clones and leaves some out. The repertoire holds under 150,000 clones, with 84% as singletons. The sequencing sample was made of peripheral blood. The receptors stem from a woman older than 75 in a cohort sampled during active or convalescent COVID-19.

V and J are TRBV7-9 and TRBJ2-7; a possible D gene is TRBD2 (6 bases). The CDR3 sequence is 12 residues long. V lost 8 bases, J lost 0 bases, and 8 bases lay in between. In germline, CDR1 is SEHNR, CDR2 FQNEAQ (reference sequence). CDR3 sequence reads: CASGLSSYEQYF. The CDR3 DNA sequence: TGTGCCAGCGGACTAAGCTCCTACGAGCAGTACTTC.

This chain joins TRBV7-9 and TRBJ2-1; D gene unclear. In germline, CDR1 is SEHNR, CDR2 FQNEAQ (reference sequence). The V and J ends lost 1 base and 10 bases respectively, with 8 bases between them. The CDR3 contains 12 residues. The CDR3 reads CASSLVALEQFF. The CDR3, as DNA: TGTGCCAGCAGCTTAGTTGCACTGGAGCAGTTCTTC.

The chain uses TRBV29-1 and TRBJ1-1; TRBD1 is a possible D gene (5 bases). The germline V gene has CDR1 SQVTM and CDR2 ANQGSEA. This CDR3 region has 14 residues. The germline V and J ends were trimmed by 5 bases and 7 bases, with 20 bases remaining between them. CDR3 nucleotide sequence: TGCAGCGTTTTATCGCTGACAGCGACCCTTGAAGCTTTCTTT. Residues: CSVLSLTATLEAFF.

This clone has more than one count but fewer than ten. The chain uses TRBV28 and TRBJ1-2; D is unresolved. Per germline, CDR1 MDHEN and CDR2 SYDVKM. The CDR3 covers 12 residues. V lost 5 bases and J 5 bases, leaving 9 bases between the germline ends. The CDR3 DNA reads TGTGCCAGCAGTCCCAATCGGTATGGCTACACCTTC. Its translation: CASSPNRYGYTF.

V gene TRBV11-2 combines with J gene TRBJ2-2; 13 nucleotides match TRBD2. With V trimmed by 5 bases and J by 7 bases, 13 bases remained unmatched. The CDR3 consists of 18 residues. Germline V gene sequence: CDR1 SGHAT, CDR2 FQNNGV. Written as DNA, the CDR3 is TGTGCCAGCAGCCCCAGACTAGCGGGGGGCGGGAAAGGCGGGGAGCTGTTTTTT. Protein: CASSPRLAGGGKGGELFF.

The V and J genes are TRBV7-4 and TRBJ1-5, with D uncertain. CDR1 is SGHVT, CDR2 SQSDAQ, per germline. V was cut by 8 bases and J by 5 bases, with 19 bases left in between. The CDR3 runs to 15 residues. The CDR3 DNA reads TGTGCCAGCCCTACGACCTACAGCTACGATCAGCCCCAGCATTTT. Translation gives CASPTTYSYDQPQHF.

The chain is built from TRBV5-6 and TRBJ2-1, with 9 bases identical to TRBD1. The J segment lost 10 bases and the V segment lost 1 base, leaving 9 bases of the junction unmatched. This CDR3 contains 15 residues. The germline gives CDR1 SGHDT, CDR2 YYEEEE. The chain's CDR3 is CASSLFRDRAREQFF. In nucleotides, the CDR3 is TGTGCCAGCAGCTTGTTTCGGGACAGGGCCAGGGAGCAGTTCTTC.

The rearrangement joins TRBV29-1 to TRBJ2-1; D not certain. From germline, CDR1 is SQVTM and CDR2 ANQGSEA. This CDR3 comprises 14 residues. The V end lost 5 bases, the J end lost 3 bases, and 14 bases lay between the germline ends. This chain's CDR3 is CSVPTPTSYNEQFF. The CDR3 DNA reads TGCAGCGTTCCAACCCCTACGAGCTACAATGAGCAGTTCTTC.

J is TRBJ1-6 and V is TRBV6-5; 7 bases fit TRBD1. The CDR3 extends over 14 amino acids. In germline, CDR1 is MNHEY, CDR2 SVGAGI. The junction had 6 bases not matched to a gene; V was cut back by 6 bases and J by 7 bases. In nucleotides, the CDR3 is TGTGCCAGCAGCAGACAGGGCCCCAATTCACCCCTCCACTTT. It translates to CASSRQGPNSPLHF.

Only one count was recorded for this clone. The V call is TRBV5-6, the J call TRBJ1-2; 7 nucleotides align to TRBD1. With 7 bases clipped from V and 2 bases from J, the junction kept 17 bases outside the gene matches. Looked up from germline, CDR1 is SGHDT and CDR2 is YYEEEE. This CDR3 region has 17 residues. CDR3 sequence: CASRKPSGGNLNYGYTF. CDR3 in DNA: TGTGCCAGCCGAAAACCGTCAGGGGGAAACCTGAACTATGGCTACACCTTC.

V is TRBV5-5 and J is TRBJ2-6, with 9 bases aligning to TRBD1. Germline-derived CDR1 and CDR2 are SGHKS and YYEKEE (reference sequence). The CDR3 loop spans 17 amino acids. Trimming took 1 base from V and 3 from J; bases not matched to a gene: 5. In DNA form, the CDR3 reads TGTGCCAGCAGCTTGTTGGGGACAGGGCTTGGGGCCAACGTCCTGACTTTC. As protein: CASSLLGTGLGANVLTF.

V gene TRBV9 combines with J gene TRBJ2-1; TRBD1 aligns across 7 bases. This CDR3 region has 13 residues. Germline V gene lookup returns CDR1 SGDLS and CDR2 YYNGEE. V shed 4 bases and J 3 bases; nucleotides not matched to a gene: 1. Here the CDR3 reads CASSYRGYNEQFF. Written as DNA, the CDR3 is TGTGCCAGCAGCTACAGGGGCTACAATGAGCAGTTCTTC.

The chain couples TRBV2 to TRBJ2-3; possibly TRBD2 for D (5 bases). In germline, CDR1 is SNHLY, CDR2 FYNNEI. The germline V and J ends were trimmed by 1 base and 2 bases, with 7 bases remaining between them. This CDR3 comprises 14 residues. The CDR3: CASSEDRDTDTQYF. The CDR3 coding sequence is TGTGCCAGCAGTGAAGACCGGGACACAGATACGCAGTATTTT.

The rearrangement joins TRBV21-1 to TRBJ1-5. TRBV21-1 is labeled a pseudogene. This CDR3 has 20 amino acids. The DNA of the CDR3 is TGTGCCAGCAGCAAAGGTTCGGGGGGCCCAACCGTTTATAGCAATCAGCCCCAGCATTTT. This encodes CASSKGSGGPTVYSNQPQHF.

The V and J genes are TRBV27 and TRBJ1-2; 9 positions agree with TRBD1. This CDR3 spans 14 amino acids. The germline gives CDR1 MNHEY, CDR2 SMNVEV (reference sequence). With 4 bases clipped from V and 5 bases from J, the junction kept 5 bases outside the gene matches. The CDR3 reads CASSSPGQGYGYTF. The CDR3 nucleotides read TGTGCCAGCAGTTCCCCGGGACAGGGTTATGGCTACACCTTC.

The chain carries TRBV5-1 and TRBJ1-1; 7 bases are shared with TRBD1. CDR1 SGHRS and CDR2 YFSETQ come from the germline V gene. The V and J ends lost 0 bases and 0 bases, in that order; junction bases with no gene match: 5. This CDR3 has 16 residues. CDR3 amino acids: CASSLGTGRLNTEAFF. The CDR3 region has the DNA TGCGCCAGCAGCTTGGGGACAGGCCGATTGAACACTGAAGCTTTCTTT. The full variable domain, in which reference TRBV5-1 and TRBJ1-1 provide the parts outside the CDR3, is KAGVTQTPRYLIKTRGQQVTLSCSPISGHRSVSWYQQTPGQGLQFLFEYFSETQRNKGNFPGRFSGRQFSNSRSEMNVSTLELGDSALYLCASSLGTGRLNTEAFFGQGTRLTVV.